A selection of T cell receptor beta chains follows, all from one sample in a study of blood T cells in healthy people across ages. In TCRdb, the 5' RACE reads were re-called with MiXCR into one record per CDR3 protein. The sample shows 700,000 to 800,000 distinct CDR3 sequences, roughly 41% of them seen only once. The sequencing input was blood. The receptor source for this set is a woman aged 60-70 years in good health. Both conserved end residues are part of each CDR3. A D gene is named only where the DNA matches it firmly. Some rows have no size entry. The others give once, few or many, or a class for an expanded clone.

D	size	V	length	J	DNA	CDR3
TRBD1	once	TRBV27	13	TRBJ1-2	TGTGCCAGCAGTCCAAACACAGGGGGTGGCTACACCTTC	CASSPNTGGGYTF
TRBD1	few	TRBV5-1	13	TRBJ1-1	TGCGCCAGCAGAGCGGACAGGAGCACTGAAGCTTTCTTT	CASRADRSTEAFF
TRBD2	many	TRBV4-3	16	TRBJ2-1	TGCGCCAGCAGCCCCCGCGGGGCGGGGGGATACAATGAGCAGTTCTTC	CASSPRGAGGYNEQFF
NA	NA	TRBV3-1	16	TRBJ2-5	TGTGCCAGCAGCCAAGATAGGGGGGGGGCCCGGGAGACCCAGTACTTC	CASSQDRGGARETQYF
TRBD1	NA	TRBV4-2	14	TRBJ1-2	TGTGCCAGCACCCCAACAGGGGGCGTCTTCGGCTACACCTTC	CASTPTGGVFGYTF
NA	NA	TRBV11-1	15	TRBJ1-6	TGTGCCAGCAGCCATGGGGGCAGTAATAATTCACCCCTCCACTTT	CASSHGGSNNSPLHF
NA	NA	TRBV10-3	12	TRBJ2-1	TGTGCCATCAGTGAGGAGTACAATGAGCAGTTCTTC	CAISEEYNEQFF
NA	once	TRBV9	16	TRBJ2-3	TGTGCCAGCAGCGTAAGGGGGAGCTCTAGCACAGATACGCAGTATTTT	CASSVRGSSSTDTQYF
NA	NA	TRBV20-1	12	TRBJ2-7	TGCAGTGCTAGGAGGTCCGGGGCCGAGCAGTACTTC	CSARRSGAEQYF
NA	NA	TRBV20-1	13	TRBJ1-2	TGCAGTGCTAGCCCGGGGCGAGGCTATGGCTACACCTTC	CSASPGRGYGYTF
NA	NA	TRBV9	14	TRBJ2-7	TGTGCCAGCAGCGTAGTCTTTGACAGCTACGAGCAGTACTTC	CASSVVFDSYEQYF
NA	NA	TRBV7-9	16	TRBJ1-1	TGTGCCAGCAGCGGTCATTTGGGGGGGATATCCGGTGAAGCTTTCTTT	CASSGHLGGISGEAFF
NA	NA	TRBV7-9	12	TRBJ1-1	TGTGCCAGCGCTACAGCGAACACTGAAGCTTTCTTT	CASATANTEAFF
NA	NA	TRBV6-1	15	TRBJ2-7	TGTGCCAGCAGTGAAGACGTACCTCCCCCCTACGAGCAGTACTTC	CASSEDVPPPYEQYF
NA	few	TRBV29-1	14	TRBJ1-3	TGCAGCGTTGAAGAGGCGGCCTCTGGAAACACCATATATTTT	CSVEEAASGNTIYF
TRBD1	NA	TRBV27	15	TRBJ2-3	TGTGCCAGCAGTTTATCGGACAGGGGGACAAACGCGCAGTATTTT	CASSLSDRGTNAQYF
NA	NA	TRBV10-3	13	TRBJ1-1	TGTGCCACGACGCGACAATTGAACACTGAAGCTTTCTTT	CATTRQLNTEAFF
TRBD2	many	TRBV27	18	TRBJ2-1	TGTGCCAGCAGCCGGGGACTAGCGGGAGTAACCCAATACAATGAGCAGTTCTTC	CASSRGLAGVTQYNEQFF
TRBD2	many	TRBV11-2	16	TRBJ2-7	TGTGCCAGCAGCTTAGACCTAGCGGGTCTGTCCTACGAGCAGTACTTC	CASSLDLAGLSYEQYF
NA	NA	TRBV20-1	15	TRBJ2-5	TGCAGTGCTATGGGCAAAGGGGCGTTATCGGAGACCCAGTACTTC	CSAMGKGALSETQYF
TRBD1	NA	TRBV15	16	TRBJ2-7	TGTGCCACCAGCAGGACAGGGGGCGGGGACTCCTACGAGCAGTACTTC	CATSRTGGGDSYEQYF
TRBD1	many	TRBV29-1	15	TRBJ2-7	TGCAGCGTTGAAGGGAGCAGGGGGCAAGCCTACGAGCAGTACTTC	CSVEGSRGQAYEQYF
NA	many	TRBV4-2	14	TRBJ1-1	TGTGCCAGCAGCCAAGGGACGGCGAACACTGAAGCTTTCTTT	CASSQGTANTEAFF
NA	once	TRBV12-3/TRBV12-4	15	TRBJ2-7	TGTGCCAGCAGTTTCGGGGATTACCCTCGGGACGAGCAGTACTTC	CASSFGDYPRDEQYF
NA	NA	TRBV6-1	13	TRBJ1-5	TGTGCCAGCCGCAACACGGGGTATCAGCCCCAGCACTTT	CASRNTGYQPQHF
TRBD2	NA	TRBV5-1	16	TRBJ2-1	TGCGCCAGCAGCTTGAGTAGCGGGGGGAAGAACAATGAGCAGTTCTTC	CASSLSSGGKNNEQFF
NA	NA	TRBV10-3	14	TRBJ2-2	TGTGCCATCAGCTACGGGGCGAACACCGGGGAGCTGTTTTTT	CAISYGANTGELFF
TRBD1	few	TRBV12-3/TRBV12-4	16	TRBJ2-4	TGTGCCAGCAGTCAGGACAGGTCCTTAGCCAAAAACATTCAGTACTTC	CASSQDRSLAKNIQYF
NA	many	TRBV10-3	14	TRBJ1-2	TGTGCCATCAGTCCCGCCTTCAGCAACTATGGCTACACCTTC	CAISPAFSNYGYTF
NA	few	TRBV5-1	13	TRBJ2-7	TGCGCCAGCAGCTTGGCTTCGCACTACGAGCAGTACTTC	CASSLASHYEQYF
NA	once	TRBV5-1	14	TRBJ2-7	TGCGCCAGCAGCTTGGACGCAGGCGGCTACGAGCAGTACTTC	CASSLDAGGYEQYF
NA	NA	TRBV9	15	TRBJ2-1	TGTGCCAGCAGCGTAGGGTCACCCCAGGGCAATGAGCAGTTCTTC	CASSVGSPQGNEQFF
NA	NA	TRBV28	16	TRBJ1-5	TGTGCCAGCAGTCCCAAGGGCGGCTGGTATCCTCAGCCCCAGCATTTT	CASSPKGGWYPQPQHF
NA	NA	TRBV2	12	TRBJ2-3	TGTGCCAGCATAGGGGAAGCAGATACGCAGTATTTT	CASIGEADTQYF
TRBD2	NA	TRBV7-9	17	TRBJ2-1	TGTGCCAGCAGCTTAGAGGCCCAGCGGGGATTGGGCAATGAGCAGTTCTTC	CASSLEAQRGLGNEQFF
NA	few	TRBV29-1	12	TRBJ1-4	TGCAGCGTTGACACCGGGATTGAAAAACTGTTTTTT	CSVDTGIEKLFF
NA	many	TRBV5-1	14	TRBJ2-5	TGCGCCAGCAGCTTGGGGGGGATCCAAGAGACCCAGTACTTC	CASSLGGIQETQYF
NA	NA	TRBV6-6	14	TRBJ1-6	TGTGCCAGCAGTTATTCGGGGGGAAACTCACCCCTCCACTTT	CASSYSGGNSPLHF
NA	many	TRBV10-3	15	TRBJ2-7	TGTGCCATCAGTGAGTCTAAGAATCGCCGTTACGAGCAGTACTTC	CAISESKNRRYEQYF
NA	NA	TRBV6-2/TRBV6-3	14	TRBJ2-7	TGTGCCAGCACCTCTCGGGGGCCGGGCTACGACCAGTACTTC	CASTSRGPGYDQYF
NA	NA	TRBV18	13	TRBJ2-5	TGTGCCAGCTCACCGGGGAGGTCCCATGAGCAGTACTTC	CASSPGRSHEQYF
NA	NA	TRBV5-1	15	TRBJ2-2	TGCGCCAGCAGCCTAACAGGGAGCGACACCGGGGAGCTGTTTTTT	CASSLTGSDTGELFF
TRBD1	NA	TRBV12-3/TRBV12-4	13	TRBJ2-3	TGTGCCAGCAGCATCGACAGGGTGGATACGCAGTATTTT	CASSIDRVDTQYF
TRBD2	many	TRBV5-1	15	TRBJ2-7	TGCGCCAGCAGCTTGGCCGGCGGGGGGGCCTACGAGCAGTACTTC	CASSLAGGGAYEQYF
NA	NA	TRBV25-1	12	TRBJ2-1	TGTGCCACCGGGGTCTGGGAGAATGAGCAGTTCTTC	CATGVWENEQFF
NA	many	TRBV14	12	TRBJ2-5	TGTGCCAGCAGCCAGGAACAAGAGACCCAGTACTTC	CASSQEQETQYF